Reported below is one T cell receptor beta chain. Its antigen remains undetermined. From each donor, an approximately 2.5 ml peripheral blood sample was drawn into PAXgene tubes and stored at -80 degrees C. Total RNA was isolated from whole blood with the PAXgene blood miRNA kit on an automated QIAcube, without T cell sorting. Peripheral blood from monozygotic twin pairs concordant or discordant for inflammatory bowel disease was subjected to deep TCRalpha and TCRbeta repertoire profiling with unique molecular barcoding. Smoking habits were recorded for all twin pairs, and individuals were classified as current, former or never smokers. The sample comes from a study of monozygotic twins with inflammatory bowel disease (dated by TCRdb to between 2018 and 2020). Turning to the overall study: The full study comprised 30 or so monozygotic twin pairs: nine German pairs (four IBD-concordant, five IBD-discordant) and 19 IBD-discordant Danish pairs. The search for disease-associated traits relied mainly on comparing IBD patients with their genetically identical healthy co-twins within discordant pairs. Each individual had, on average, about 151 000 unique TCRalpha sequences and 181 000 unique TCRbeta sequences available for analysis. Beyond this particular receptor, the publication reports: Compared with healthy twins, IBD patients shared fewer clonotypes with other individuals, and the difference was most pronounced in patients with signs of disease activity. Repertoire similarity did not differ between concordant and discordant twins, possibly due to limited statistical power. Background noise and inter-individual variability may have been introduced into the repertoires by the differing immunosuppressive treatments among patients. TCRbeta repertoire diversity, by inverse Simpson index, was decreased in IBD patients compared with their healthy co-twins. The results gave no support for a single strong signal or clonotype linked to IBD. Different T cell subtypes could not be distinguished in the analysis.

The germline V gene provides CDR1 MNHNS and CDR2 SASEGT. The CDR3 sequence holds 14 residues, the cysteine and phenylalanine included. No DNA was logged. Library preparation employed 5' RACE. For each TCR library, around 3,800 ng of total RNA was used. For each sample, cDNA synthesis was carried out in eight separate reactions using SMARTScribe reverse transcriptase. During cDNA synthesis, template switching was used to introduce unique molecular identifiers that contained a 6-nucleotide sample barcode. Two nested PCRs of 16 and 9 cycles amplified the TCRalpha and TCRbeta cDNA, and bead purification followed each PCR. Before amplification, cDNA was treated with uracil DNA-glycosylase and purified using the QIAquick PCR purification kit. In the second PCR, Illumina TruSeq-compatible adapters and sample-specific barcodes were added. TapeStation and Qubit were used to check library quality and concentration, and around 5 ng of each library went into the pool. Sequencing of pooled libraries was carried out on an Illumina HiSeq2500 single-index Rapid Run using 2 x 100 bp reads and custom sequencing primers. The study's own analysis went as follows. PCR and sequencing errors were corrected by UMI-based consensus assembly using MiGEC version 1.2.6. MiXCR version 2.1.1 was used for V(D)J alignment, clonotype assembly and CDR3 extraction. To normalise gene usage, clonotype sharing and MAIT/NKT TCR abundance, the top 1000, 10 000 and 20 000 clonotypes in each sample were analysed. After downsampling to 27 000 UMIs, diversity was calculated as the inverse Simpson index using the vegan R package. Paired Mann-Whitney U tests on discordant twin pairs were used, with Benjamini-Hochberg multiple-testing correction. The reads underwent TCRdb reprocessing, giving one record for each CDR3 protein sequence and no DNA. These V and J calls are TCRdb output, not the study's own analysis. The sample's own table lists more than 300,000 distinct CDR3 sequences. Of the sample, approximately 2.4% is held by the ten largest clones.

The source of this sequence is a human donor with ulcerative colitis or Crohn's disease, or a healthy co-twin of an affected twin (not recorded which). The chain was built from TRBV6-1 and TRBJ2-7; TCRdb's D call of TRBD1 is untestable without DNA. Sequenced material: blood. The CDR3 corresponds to CAAQFRDGSYEQYF.